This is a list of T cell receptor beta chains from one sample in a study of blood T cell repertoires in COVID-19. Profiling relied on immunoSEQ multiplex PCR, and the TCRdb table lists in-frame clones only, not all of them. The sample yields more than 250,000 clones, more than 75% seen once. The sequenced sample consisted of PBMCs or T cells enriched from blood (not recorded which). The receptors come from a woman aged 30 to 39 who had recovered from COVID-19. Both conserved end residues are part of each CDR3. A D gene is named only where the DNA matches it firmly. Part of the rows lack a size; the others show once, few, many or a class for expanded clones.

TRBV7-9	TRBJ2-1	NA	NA	TGTGCCAGCAGCCTGGAAGGGGGCTCCTACAATGAGCAGTTCTTC	CASSLEGGSYNEQFF
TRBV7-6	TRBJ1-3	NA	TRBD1	TGTGCCAGCAGCCCAAGACAGGGTGGGGGAAACACCATATATTTT	CASSPRQGGGNTIYF
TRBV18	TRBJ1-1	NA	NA	TGTGCCAGCGCGGGGGGCATGAACACTGAAGCTTTCTTT	CASAGGMNTEAFF
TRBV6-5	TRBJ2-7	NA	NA	TGTGCCAGCGCCTCGGACACCTACGAGCAGTACTTC	CASASDTYEQYF
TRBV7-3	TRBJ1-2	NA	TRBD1	TGTGCCAGCAGCCTAAATCCGGGGACAGGGGTTAGCGGCTACACCTTC	CASSLNPGTGVSGYTF
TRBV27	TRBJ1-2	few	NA	TGTGCCAGCAGTTTATCGCGGTCCAACTATGGCTACACCTTC	CASSLSRSNYGYTF
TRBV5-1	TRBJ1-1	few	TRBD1	TGCGCCAGCAGCAACGACAGGGGAATGAACACTGAAGCTTTCTTT	CASSNDRGMNTEAFF
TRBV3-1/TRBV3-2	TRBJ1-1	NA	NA	TGTGCCAGCAGCCTCACAGGGCAGATGAACACTGAAGCTTTCTTT	CASSLTGQMNTEAFF
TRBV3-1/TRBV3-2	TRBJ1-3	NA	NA	TGTGCCAGCAGCCAGGGCACCTTATCGGGGACCATATATTTT	CASSQGTLSGTIYF
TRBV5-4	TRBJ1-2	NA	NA	TGTGCCAGCAGCTCGAAACAGGGTCCTAGCGGCTACACCTTC	CASSSKQGPSGYTF
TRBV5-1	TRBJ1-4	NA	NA	TGCGCCAGCAGCTTGTCTACAGGAACTAATGAAAAACTGTTTTTT	CASSLSTGTNEKLFF
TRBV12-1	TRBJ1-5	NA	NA	TGTGCCAGCAGCTTTTGCGTCCCGGGACAGGGACTATATGGCAATCAGCCCCAGCATTTT	CASSFCVPGQGLYGNQPQHF
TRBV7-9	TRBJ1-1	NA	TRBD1	TGTGCCAGCAGCTTAGAGGTGCTCGACAGGGGAGGAACTGAAGCTTTCTTT	CASSLEVLDRGGTEAFF
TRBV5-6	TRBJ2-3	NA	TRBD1	TGTGCCAGCAGCCCTTTCCCTTGGGACAGCCACACAGATACGCAGTATTTT	CASSPFPWDSHTDTQYF
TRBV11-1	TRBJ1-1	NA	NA	TGTGCCAGCGGGTTGGGGCGCTCCTTTATGAACACTGAAGCTTTCTTT	CASGLGRSFMNTEAFF
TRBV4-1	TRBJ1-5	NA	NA	TGCGCCAGCAGCCAAGTGCTAGCGGAGCCCCAGCATTTT	CASSQVLAEPQHF
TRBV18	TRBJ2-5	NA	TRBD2	TGTGCCAGCTCTGTGCTAGCGGTACAAGAGACCCAGTACTTC	CASSVLAVQETQYF
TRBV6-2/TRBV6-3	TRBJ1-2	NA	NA	TGTGCCAGCAGTTACGTTGCCGGCGGCTATGGCTACACCTTC	CASSYVAGGYGYTF
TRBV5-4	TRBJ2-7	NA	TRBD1	TGTGCCAGCAGCCCCGACAGGGCCTACGAGCAGTACTTC	CASSPDRAYEQYF
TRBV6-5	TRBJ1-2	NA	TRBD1	TGTGCCAGCAGCCGAAGGACAGGGTCATACGGCTACACCTTC	CASSRRTGSYGYTF
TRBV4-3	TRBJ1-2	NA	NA	TGCGCCAGCAGCCAAGAATACGATGACTACTATGGCTACACCTTC	CASSQEYDDYYGYTF
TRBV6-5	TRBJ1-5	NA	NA	TGTGCCAGCAGTTACGCAGGCTCGGGCAATCAGCCCCAGCATTTT	CASSYAGSGNQPQHF
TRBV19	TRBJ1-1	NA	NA	TGTGCCAGTAGTATAGGGGCAGCATCTTTGAACACTGAAGCTTTCTTT	CASSIGAASLNTEAFF
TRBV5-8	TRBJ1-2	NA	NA	TGTGCCAGCAGCTTGGGACCCCTATCAGGCACCTTC	CASSLGPLSGTF
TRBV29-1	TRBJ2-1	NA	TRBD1	TGCAGCGGATTGGGACAGGGAATTTCCAATGAGCAGTTCTTC	CSGLGQGISNEQFF
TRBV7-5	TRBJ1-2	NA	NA	TGTGTCAGAACCCGAGAGGCAGCCACTAACTATGGCTACACCTTC	CVRTREAATNYGYTF
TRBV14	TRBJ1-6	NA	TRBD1	TGTGCCAGCAGCCAGATGACAGGGAATAGCTCCTATAATTCACCCCTCCACTTT	CASSQMTGNSSYNSPLHF
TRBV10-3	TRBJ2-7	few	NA	TGTGCCATCAGTCCACGAGGGGGCGAGCAGTACTTC	CAISPRGGEQYF
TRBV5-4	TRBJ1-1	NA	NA	TGTGCCAGCAGCTATCTCGTGCGACAGGCTGAAGCTTTCTTT	CASSYLVRQAEAFF
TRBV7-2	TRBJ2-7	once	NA	TGTGCCAGCAGCTTAGAGAGCGCCTCCTACGAGCAGTACTTC	CASSLESASYEQYF
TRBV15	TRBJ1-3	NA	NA	TGTGCCACCAGCAGAGCGCAGGGGTTCGGCGGAAACACCATATATTTT	CATSRAQGFGGNTIYF
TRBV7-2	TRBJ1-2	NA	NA	TGTGCCAGCAGCCCCCGGGTCCCGGAGGGAGGCTACACCTTC	CASSPRVPEGGYTF
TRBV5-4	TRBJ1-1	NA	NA	TGTGCCAGCAGCTCGTCAATGGAGACTGAAGCTTTCTTT	CASSSSMETEAFF
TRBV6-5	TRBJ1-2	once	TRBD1	TGTGCCAGCAGTCTGATACAGGGGTACGATGGCTACACCTTC	CASSLIQGYDGYTF
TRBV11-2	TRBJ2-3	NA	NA	TGTGCCAGCAGCCCACTCGGAGGAAGAGATACGCAGTATTTT	CASSPLGGRDTQYF
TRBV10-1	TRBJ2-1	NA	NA	TGCGCCAGCAGTGGGGTCCGTGCCAGGGGATCAAATGAGCAGTTCTTC	CASSGVRARGSNEQFF
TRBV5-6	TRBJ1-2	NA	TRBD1	TGTGCCAGCAGCTTGCGGGACAGTCAGGGGTTTTATGGCTACACCTTC	CASSLRDSQGFYGYTF
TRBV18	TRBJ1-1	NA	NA	TGTGCCAGCTCACCACCGACAGGAGGAATGAACACTGAAGCTTTCTTT	CASSPPTGGMNTEAFF
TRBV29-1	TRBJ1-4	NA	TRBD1	TGCAGCGTTTCTTCGCCGGGACAGGGGCGTGAAAAACTGTTTTTT	CSVSSPGQGREKLFF
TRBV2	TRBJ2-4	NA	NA	TGTGCCAGCAGAACAGTAGCCAAAAACATTCAGTACTTC	CASRTVAKNIQYF
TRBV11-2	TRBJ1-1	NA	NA	TGTGCCAGCAGCTTTAGCGAGGAAACTGAAGCTTTCTTT	CASSFSEETEAFF
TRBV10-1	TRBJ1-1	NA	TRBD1	TGCGCCAGCAGTAGACAGGGGTTCAACACTGAAGCTTTCTTT	CASSRQGFNTEAFF
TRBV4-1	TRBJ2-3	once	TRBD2	TGCGCCAGCAGCCCCTCCTCTTTGACTAGCGGGGGGCAGTATTTT	CASSPSSLTSGGQYF
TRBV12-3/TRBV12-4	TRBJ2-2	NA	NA	TGTGCCAGCACTTCCAACACCGGGGAGCTGTTTTTT	CASTSNTGELFF
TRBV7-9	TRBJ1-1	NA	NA	TGTGCCAGCAGCGCCACGGGTTTTAAGAACACTGAAGCTTTCTTT	CASSATGFKNTEAFF
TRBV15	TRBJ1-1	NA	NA	TGTGCCACCAGCAGGGGGGGGTGGAACACTGAAGCTTTCTTT	CATSRGGWNTEAFF
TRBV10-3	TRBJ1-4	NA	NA	TGTGCCATCAGGGCCCAGGGTACTGAAAAACTGTTTTTT	CAIRAQGTEKLFF
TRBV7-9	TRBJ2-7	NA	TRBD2	TGTGCCAGCAGCTCGGGACTAGCGACCTCCTACGAGCAGTACTTC	CASSSGLATSYEQYF
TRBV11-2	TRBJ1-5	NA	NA	TGTGCCAGCAGCGCCGGAGACAGATACTATAGCAATCAGCCCCAGCATTTT	CASSAGDRYYSNQPQHF
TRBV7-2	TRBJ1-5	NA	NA	TGTGCCAGCAGCTTAGCGCCAGGGCCCCAGCCCCAGCATTTT	CASSLAPGPQPQHF
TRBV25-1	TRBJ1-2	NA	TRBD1	TGTGCCAGCAGCCCGGGACAGGGGATCTATGGCTACACCTTC	CASSPGQGIYGYTF
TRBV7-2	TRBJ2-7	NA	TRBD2	TGTGCCAGCAGCTTAGGGACTAGCGGGGGCCTCCCCTACGAGCAGTACTTC	CASSLGTSGGLPYEQYF
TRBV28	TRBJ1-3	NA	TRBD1	TGTGCCAGCAGCACCACGGGACAGGGCTACTCTGGAAACACCATATATTTT	CASSTTGQGYSGNTIYF
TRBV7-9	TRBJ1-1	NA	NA	TGTGCCAGCAGCTTGAGCCCGGGAAAGACTTCTTATGGCACTGAAGCTTTCTTT	CASSLSPGKTSYGTEAFF
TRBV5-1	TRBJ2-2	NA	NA	TGCGCCAGCAGCTTGGGTGCCGCAGGGTTAAACACCGGGGAGCTGTTTTTT	CASSLGAAGLNTGELFF
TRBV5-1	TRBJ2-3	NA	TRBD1	TGCGCCAGCAGCTTGACATTGGGACAGGGGAGGACAGATACGCAGTATTTT	CASSLTLGQGRTDTQYF
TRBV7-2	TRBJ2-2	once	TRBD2	TGTGCCAGCAGCTTGTCTACTAGCGGGGTAAACACCGGGGAGCTGTTTTTT	CASSLSTSGVNTGELFF
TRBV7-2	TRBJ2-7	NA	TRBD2	TGTGCCAGCAGCTTAGTAGGAGCGGGGTCCTACGAGCAGTACTTC	CASSLVGAGSYEQYF
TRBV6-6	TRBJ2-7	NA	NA	TGTGCCACAACGGGTAGCGAGCGCCACGAGCAGTACTTC	CATTGSERHEQYF